This T cell receptor (beta chain) appears in the sequencing data of a study of OX40 agonist ivuxolimab in advanced cancers. The study in broad terms: The costimulatory receptor OX40 (CD134) was targeted by ivuxolimab, a fully human IgG2 agonistic monoclonal antibody. Intravenous ivuxolimab was administered to patients every 2 weeks at six dose levels: 0.01, 0.1, 0.3, 1.5, 3 and 10 mg/kg. Of the roughly 54 patients in dose escalation, about 20 had hepatocellular carcinoma, some 15 had melanoma, 9 had renal cell carcinoma and 9 had head and neck cancer. In the dose-escalation cohort, more than 75% of patients were male, and the mean age was around 60 years, with a range of about 23 to 85. Prior anti-PD-1, anti-PD-L1 or anti-CTLA-4 therapy was permitted, and 30% to 50% of dose-escalation patients had received checkpoint inhibitors. Partial responses were achieved by three dose-escalation patients, of whom one had hepatocellular carcinoma and two had cutaneous melanoma. The purpose of peripheral TCRbeta sequencing was to test whether ivuxolimab changed TCR sequence diversity and led to clonal T-cell expansion. The paper describes the monotherapy dose-escalation part (N of about 50 patients) of the phase I trial of ivuxolimab. General conclusions and limits of the study: Low levels of normalized T-cell clonal expansion were also shown by some nonresponding patients. On average, CD8+ T cells showed more expanded clones than CD4+ T cells after ivuxolimab. In the 0.1-3.0 mg/kg groups, partial responders were among the patients with the lowest normalized peripheral clonal expansion, particularly in CD8+ T cells. At doses from 0.1 to 3.0 mg/kg, clonal expansion was seen in both CD4+ and CD8+ blood T cells between baseline and week 6. Antigen specificity was not determined for the clonally expanded peripheral T cells.

This clone appeared a single time. The specificity of this receptor is unknown. The record has no base qualities; no much larger clone is one base away. The trial excluded patients who had a history of autoimmune disease or who were on systemic immunosuppression. Peripheral blood for TCR sequencing was collected from all dose cohorts at baseline, on cycle 4 day 1, and on cycle 7 day 1. Samples came from an open-label, multicenter, first-in-human phase I dose-escalation trial of ivuxolimab. Adults with locally advanced or metastatic melanoma, renal cell, hepatocellular, or head and neck squamous cell carcinoma were enrolled in the trial. CD4+ and CD8+ T cells were sorted separately from peripheral blood before TCR sequencing. The CDR3 goes from the cysteine to the phenylalanine over 15 residues. CDR3 DNA is the only sequence kept; it has 45 bases, read in frame from the first base. In the germline V gene, CDR1 corresponds to SGHTA and CDR2 to FQGNSA. Trimming at the junction amounts to 2 bases on V and 7 bases on J, and the germline ends lie 15 bases apart.

Genomic DNA was extracted from sorted cells for sequencing of the TCRbeta CDR3 region. The immunoSEQ Assay was used for sequencing of TCRbeta CDR3 regions. This immuneACCESS table, as held by TCRdb, lists in-frame sequences with V and J called but not all clones. Of the missing ones, under half trace to an unresolved V gene in checked studies; the others have no known cause. The sample records about 58,000 clones, about 85% of which are singletons. The ten largest account for over 1% of the sample. The clonotype originates from an adult with an advanced solid tumor such as melanoma, head and neck, liver or kidney cancer. This specimen consisted of CD4+ or CD8+ T cells sorted from blood, obtained in a trial of the OX40 agonist ivuxolimab. The rearrangement joined TRBV7-2 to TRBJ1-5; TRBD1 is a possible D gene, resting on 5 matching bases. The CDR3 has the sequence CASSLSSGAGQPQHF. The nucleotides are TGTGCCAGCAGCTTAAGTAGCGGGGCGGGGCAGCCCCAGCATTTT.